This T cell receptor beta chain was sequenced during a study of Graves' ophthalmopathy and Graves' hyperthyroidism (dated by TCRdb to 2016 to 2018). The study in broad terms: Peripheral blood was collected at initial diagnosis, prior to any treatment. The study used TCR beta repertoire signatures to distinguish Graves' ophthalmopathy from Graves' hyperthyroidism and to predict progression to ophthalmopathy. Once sampling was done, hyperthyroidism patients were given methimazole at a starting dose of 30 mg daily, while ophthalmopathy patients were given high-dose intravenous methylprednisolone. T-cell repertoires of thyroid tissue and blood were compared in over five hyperthyroidism patients. For training and testing, the 100 or so patients in the discovery cohort were randomly divided in a 7:3 ratio. In total, approximately 140 blood samples were TCR-sequenced: some 40 ophthalmopathy, some 72 hyperthyroidism and some 17 hyperthyroidism-to-ophthalmopathy patients. To explore V-J signatures that separate ophthalmopathy from hyperthyroidism, a discovery set of approximately 100 patients was enrolled, consisting of 40 to 45 with ophthalmopathy and roughly 59 with stable hyperthyroidism. The independent validation cohort included 18 to 20 hyperthyroidism patients plus 17 patients who later progressed from hyperthyroidism to ophthalmopathy.

What the research found in general, with its limitations: Most expanded thyroid clonotypes with a frequency above 0.001 also appeared in blood, which suggests that blood repertoires may reflect the immune response in the thyroid. Ophthalmopathy was separated from stable hyperthyroidism by the 13-signature model with more than 85% sensitivity and approximately 84% specificity in cross-validation and with 80%/75% in the test set. No statistical method was used to set the sample size in advance, and the investigators knew which group each participant was assigned to. In validation, the model predicted ophthalmopathy progression with over 60% sensitivity and roughly 72% specificity; 12 predicted patients were CT-confirmed with GO in a median of 6.5 months.

Stable hyperthyroidism was defined as no progression to ophthalmopathy within 18 months of follow-up. Patients with hyperthyroidism were aged 18 to 65 years, had been newly diagnosed, and had a disease duration of less than 2 months. Patients with other autoimmune diseases, uncontrolled infections, pregnancy or lactation were excluded. Clinical symptoms, serum thyroxine, TRAb, thyroid ultrasound and orbital computed tomography were used for diagnosis. Ficoll-Paque density gradient centrifugation was used to isolate PBMCs from 10 ml of fresh peripheral blood. Total RNA was extracted with Trizol reagent and quality-checked on an Agilent 2100 Bioanalyzer. TCR beta CDR3 regions were amplified from RNA transcripts for repertoire sequencing. The first round was an RT-PCR using HTBI primers with the Qiagen OneStep RT-PCR kit, and this first round was followed by a second-round multiplex PCR, then size selection and purification. Sequencing of the libraries was carried out on an Illumina HiSeq2000 in paired-end mode with 100 bp reads. For the original study's pipeline: Reads were processed with SOAPnuke, discarding reads with adapters, uncalled bases, mean Phred below 15, or no exact constant-primer or identifier match. COPE v1.2.5 was used to merge high-quality paired reads. Clonotypes were defined as unique nucleotide sequences and were aligned to IMGT TRB V, D and J references using MiTCR v1.1. The analysis was limited to V-J combinations with a frequency above 0.0001, which together covered around 99% of the repertoires. A TCR clonal expansion and chaos score per V-J combination was defined as the ratio of F50 clonal expansion to chaos observed in the TCRdist matrix. Welch's t-statistics and random forest were used to reduce features to about a dozen V-J combinations, which were fed into a naive Bayes classifier. Thyroid-blood repertoire similarity was quantified with the Morisita-Horn index. TCRdb cleaned the public reads at Q25 with fastp, built clones with MiXCR and kept in-frame beta chains. Each entry is one CDR3 protein sequence, shown with its most common DNA and genes. The authors' filters were not applied to this entry. The sample data list approximately 380,000 distinct CDR3 sequences, and approximately 21% of these were observed just once. The ten largest clones capture around 3.2% of the sample.

In the case of this clonotype: The antigen it binds to is not known. Within one base of it there is no much larger clone, and no base qualities were kept.

The CDR3 runs 16 residues from the cysteine to the phenylalanine. Only the CDR3 region is kept as DNA, spanning 48 bases read in frame from base 1. As encoded in the germline V gene, CDR1 is SGHVS while CDR2 is FQNEAQ. A distance of 25 bases separates the germline ends of V and J, which lose 0 bases and 14 bases respectively. The origin of this receptor is a woman aged 18-29 years with stable Graves' hyperthyroidism. Donor details come from another sample of the same person, matched by shared clones. Here the chain combines TRBV7-8 and TRBJ2-5; the D gene identity is not certain. Material for sequencing was peripheral blood. The DNA reads TGTGCCAGCAGCTTAGCCCTACCATCCTGGACGGGTTTAGTATACTTC. The translation is CASSLALPSWTGLVYF.